Each of the 32 T cell receptor beta chains below was sequenced from the same sample in a study of blood T cell repertoires in COVID-19. The method was immunoSEQ multiplex PCR; TCRdb's version includes in-frame clones alone and lacks a portion of them. This sample yields around 140,000 clones, of which more than 65% are seen a single time; roughly 10% belongs to the top ten. Sequenced: peripheral blood. The source is a man aged 55 to 69 with active or convalescent COVID-19.

The chain couples TRBV6-2 or TRBV6-3 to TRBJ2-5; 8 bases map to TRBD2. This CDR3 has 16 residues. With 2 bases clipped from V and 2 bases from J, the junction kept 7 bases outside the gene matches. CDR1 is MNHEY, CDR2 SVGEGT, per germline. CDR3 coding DNA: TGTGCCAGCAGTTACGGGGTGGCGGGGGGACAAGAGACCCAGTACTTC. It specifies CASSYGVAGGQETQYF.

V gene TRBV10-1 combines with J gene TRBJ1-6, with TRBD1 identical over 9 bases. V lost 10 bases, J lost 2 bases, and 9 bases stayed unmatched. The germline V gene encodes CDR1 WNHNN and CDR2 SYGVQD (reference sequence). The CDR3 is 16 residues long. CDR3 coding DNA: TGCGCCATGAATCGGGACAGGGCTACCTATAATTCACCCCTCCACTTT. Its protein is CAMNRDRATYNSPLHF.

The V and J genes are TRBV6-6 and TRBJ1-3; possible D gene TRBD1, 5 bases. This CDR3 spans 12 amino acids. CDR1 MNHNY and CDR2 SVGAGI come from the germline V gene (reference sequence). With 5 bases removed from V and 9 bases from J, the gap between germline ends came to 11 bases. CDR3 sequence (DNA): TGTGCCAGCAGTCGGACATCGAGCACCATATATTTT. Its translation is CASSRTSSTIYF.

This chain connects TRBV6-2 or TRBV6-3 to TRBJ1-2, with D possibly matching TRBD1 (6 bases). The CDR3 covers 14 residues. Per the germline V gene, CDR1 is MNHEY and CDR2 is SVGEGT. Between the trimmed V and J ends, which lost 2 bases and 8 bases, there was a span of 15 bases. The CDR3 region has the DNA TGTGCCAGCAGTTACCTCGGACAGATAAGGGGCTACACCTTC. It yields the protein CASSYLGQIRGYTF.

The CDR3 DNA follows: TGTGCCAGCAGTTTACGGGGTTCGGGAGGAAACACCATATATTTT. Protein product: CASSLRGSGGNTIYF. V is TRBV28 and J is TRBJ1-3; D remains ambiguous. CDR3 length: 15 residues. V lost 2 bases and J 4 bases, leaving 12 bases between the germline ends. In germline, CDR1 is MDHEN, CDR2 SYDVKM.

The chain carries TRBV9 and TRBJ2-3, with TRBD1 matching over 10 bases. The CDR3 is 16 amino acids. Germline V gene data show CDR1 as SGDLS and CDR2 as YYNGEE. The J segment lost 2 bases and the V segment lost 1 base, leaving 4 bases of the junction unmatched. CDR3 nucleotides: TGTGCCAGCAGCGTATGGGGACAGGGGAACACAGATACGCAGTATTTT. Translating it yields CASSVWGQGNTDTQYF.

The rearrangement uses TRBV24-1 and TRBJ1-5; 12 nucleotides match TRBD1. Per germline, CDR1 KGHDR and CDR2 SFDVKD. This CDR3 is built from 14 residues. Trimming took 7 bases from V and 5 from J; bases not matched to a gene: 2. The CDR3 loop reads CATRGQGAHQPQHF. The CDR3 bases are TGTGCCACCAGGGGACAGGGGGCGCATCAGCCCCAGCATTTT.

Points on this clone: Germline is not matched at one junction end, which may reflect a read error. V is TRBV7-7 and J is TRBJ2-7, with TRBD1 matching 9 bases. The CDR3 has 15 residues. CDR1 and CDR2 from the germline V gene are SSHAT and FNYEAQ (reference sequence). The CDR3, as DNA: TGTGCTAGCAGCCCCGGGACAGGGAGGTTGGACGAGCAGTACTTC. Translating it yields CASSPGTGRLDEQYF.

The chain recombines TRBV14 with TRBJ1-2, with a possible D match to TRBD1 (6 bases). The V end was cut by 4 bases, the J end by 4 bases, with 16 bases between. Germline V lookup: CDR1 SGHDN, CDR2 FVKESK. This CDR3 is built from 15 residues. CDR3 loop: CASSLRDNPPYGYTF. The DNA for the CDR3 is TGTGCCAGCAGCCTCCGGGACAACCCACCCTATGGCTACACCTTC.

This clone has a single count. The chain employs TRBV7-9 and TRBJ1-2; no definite D call. CDR3 length: 13 amino acids. Germline lookup yields CDR1 SEHNR and CDR2 FQNEAQ (reference sequence). Trimming took 5 bases from V and 4 from J, leaving 11 bases between them. For the CDR3, the DNA is TGTGCCAGCAGCCTCCCGGGAGCCTATGGCTACACCTTC. Residues: CASSLPGAYGYTF. The full variable domain, with the rest looked up from reference TRBV7-9 and TRBJ1-2, is DTGVSQNPRHKITKRGQNVTFRCDPISEHNRLYWYRQTLGQGPEFLTYFQNEAQLEKSRLLSDRFSAERPKGSFSTLEIQRTEQGDSAMYLCASSLPGAYGYTFGSGTRLTVV.

The chain has TRBV3-1 (or the pseudogene TRBV3-2) and TRBJ1-3, with TRBD1 matching 8 bases. The V and J ends lost 6 bases and 2 bases, in that order; junction bases with no gene match: 3. Germline V gene data show CDR1 as LGHDT and CDR2 as YNNKEL (reference sequence). The CDR3 sequence is 14 residues long. The DNA for the CDR3 is TGTGCCAGCAGTCGACAGGGGACTGGAAACACCATATATTTT. This translates into CASSRQGTGNTIYF.

The chain couples TRBV18 to TRBJ2-7; a weak D match, TRBD2 (5 bases). The CDR3 runs 14 residues. V was clipped by 1 base and J by 5 bases, with 12 bases between them. The V gene's germline CDR1 is KGHSH and CDR2 LQKENI. This CDR3 reads CASSPLAGNDEQYF. For the CDR3, the DNA is TGTGCCAGCTCACCACTTGCGGGTAACGACGAGCAGTACTTC.

V gene TRBV5-1 combines with J gene TRBJ2-5; perhaps TRBD1 as D (6 bases). The germline gives CDR1 SGHRS, CDR2 YFSETQ. V lost 7 bases and J lost 5, with 15 bases in between. The CDR3 contains 13 residues. In DNA form, the CDR3 reads TGCGCCAGCGGATCACAGGGTGGGGAGACCCAGTACTTC. Protein: CASGSQGGETQYF.

The chain links TRBV5-1 to TRBJ2-1, with a weak D call TRBD1 (6 bases). Trimming took off 1 base at V and 1 base at J, with 12 bases between the two ends. Germline values: CDR1 SGHRS, CDR2 YFSETQ. The CDR3 loop spans 16 amino acids. The CDR3 nucleotides are TGCGCCAGCAGCTTGTTACAGGGCGGGTCCTACAATGAGCAGTTCTTC. It translates to CASSLLQGGSYNEQFF.

The chain recombines TRBV4-1 with TRBJ2-3; D possibly corresponds to TRBD2 (6 bases). Germline V CDR1 and CDR2: MGHRA, YSYEKL. This CDR3 has 16 amino acids. Trimming removed 0 bases from V and 0 bases from J, with 10 bases in between. The CDR3 DNA sequence: TGCGCCAGCAGCCAAGATCCGGCGGGAAGCACAGATACGCAGTATTTT. As protein: CASSQDPAGSTDTQYF.

The chain uses TRBV2 and TRBJ1-2; the match to TRBD1 covers 8 bases. V was clipped by 7 bases and J by 4 bases; unmatched bases: 11. The CDR3 spans 15 residues. Germline V gives CDR1 SNHLY, CDR2 FYNNEI. The CDR3 loop reads CASTGGTGGGYGYTF. For the CDR3, the DNA is TGTGCCAGCACCGGTGGGACAGGAGGCGGCTATGGCTACACCTTC.

The chain combines TRBV25-1 with TRBJ1-6; 9 positions agree with TRBD1. The germline V gene has CDR1 MGHDK and CDR2 SYGVNS. V shed 6 bases, J shed 10 bases, and the junction held 4 bases outside the gene matches. The CDR3 runs 13 residues. As DNA, the CDR3 is TGTGCCAGCAGAACAGGGGGCTGGTCACCCCTCCACTTT. Translating gives CASRTGGWSPLHF.

The sample holds a few counts of this clone. The genes are TRBV19 and TRBJ1-2, with 8 bases aligning to TRBD1. Per the germline V gene, CDR1 is LNHDA and CDR2 is SQIVND (reference sequence). The CDR3 spans 16 residues. Trimming took 5 bases from V and 1 from J; bases not matched to a gene: 9. The CDR3 loop reads CASSVYGQGHNYGYTF. The CDR3, as DNA: TGTGCCAGTAGTGTATACGGACAGGGCCATAACTATGGCTACACCTTC.

CDR3 bases: TGTGCCAGCAGCCCGATAACAGGGGGCACTGAAGCTTTCTTT. As protein: CASSPITGGTEAFF. The J gene is TRBJ1-1, the V gene TRBV5-4; TRBD1 matches 8 bases. The CDR3 spans 14 residues. The trim removed 4 bases at V and 4 bases at J, leaving 6 bases unmatched. Germline V gives CDR1 SGHNT, CDR2 YYREEE (reference sequence).

The CDR3 region has the DNA TGTGCCAGCAGTTCTACAGGGGTGCAAAACACCGGGGAGCTGTTTTTT. Protein sequence: CASSSTGVQNTGELFF. The rearrangement links TRBV2 to TRBJ2-2; 7 nucleotides agree with TRBD1. The CDR3 has 16 amino acids. The germline gives CDR1 SNHLY, CDR2 FYNNEI. Losses at the gene ends were 5 bases for V and 2 bases for J; bases not matched to a gene: 8.

In DNA form, the CDR3 reads TGCGCCAGCAGCCGTGGGGAGACCAAGGTGGGCTACACCTTC. Translated: CASSRGETKVGYTF. The chain has TRBV4-1 and TRBJ1-2; D is uncertain. Trimming took off 4 bases at V and 8 bases at J, with 17 bases between the two ends. This CDR3 has 14 residues. Germline CDR1 MGHRA, CDR2 YSYEKL.

This chain links TRBV24-1 with TRBJ1-2; weak D call: TRBD1 (5 bases). This CDR3 comprises 14 residues. Trimming removed 1 base from V and 8 bases from J, with 13 bases in between. Germline CDR1 is KGHDR and CDR2 is SFDVKD. CDR3 DNA: TGTGCCACCAGTGATTTCTCAGGAGGGGACGGCTACACCTTC. It encodes CATSDFSGGDGYTF.

V gene TRBV6-5 combines with J gene TRBJ1-1; 10 positions match TRBD1. From germline, CDR1 is MNHEY and CDR2 SVGAGI. The CDR3 has 14 amino acids. Trimming cost V 6 bases and J 10 bases; bases outside gene matches: 11. As DNA, the CDR3 is TGTGCCAGCAGAGCTCCGGGACAGGGGACACCAGCTTTCTTT. Its protein product is CASRAPGQGTPAFF.

V is TRBV28 and J is TRBJ2-5, with 8 bases fitting TRBD1. Germline V gene sequence: CDR1 MDHEN, CDR2 SYDVKM. The V gene end was trimmed by 4 bases and the J gene end by 5 bases; junction bases not matched to a gene: 9. This CDR3 contains 15 residues. CDR3 nucleotides: TGTGCCAGCAGTTCAGGACAGGGTGCTGGGGAGACCCAGTACTTC. It yields the protein CASSSGQGAGETQYF.

V gene TRBV7-8 combines with J gene TRBJ2-3; D might be TRBD2 (6 bases). The V gene's germline CDR1 is SGHVS and CDR2 FQNEAQ. This CDR3 region has 16 residues. V was clipped by 1 base and J by 0 bases, with 11 bases between them. In nucleotides, the CDR3 is TGTGCCAGCAGCTTAGATGGCGGGGCCAGCACAGATACGCAGTATTTT. This translates into CASSLDGGASTDTQYF.

The rearrangement joins TRBV29-1 to TRBJ2-3; D is uncertain. Germline V gives CDR1 SQVTM, CDR2 ANQGSEA. The CDR3 covers 12 residues. The ends were cut back, 2 bases at V and 2 bases at J, with 5 bases in the middle. Here the CDR3 DNA reads TGCAGCGTTGAAACTAACACAGATACGCAGTATTTT. This gives the protein CSVETNTDTQYF.

The chain uses TRBV24-1 and TRBJ1-1, with 10 positions matching TRBD1. J gave up 4 bases and V 7 bases, and 5 bases lay outside the gene matches. The CDR3 covers 14 residues. Germline CDR1 is KGHDR and CDR2 is SFDVKD. Here the CDR3 reads CATRDRQGATEAFF. In DNA, the CDR3 is TGTGCCACCAGGGACAGACAGGGGGCCACTGAAGCTTTCTTT.

J is TRBJ2-1 and V is TRBV29-1; weak D call: TRBD2 (6 bases). The CDR3 totals 13 residues. V lost 7 bases and J lost 5, with 15 bases in between. Germline V gene sequence: CDR1 SQVTM, CDR2 ANQGSEA. CDR3 coding DNA: TGCAGCGCCTGGGAGGAATCGGACAATGAGCAGTTCTTC. This codes for CSAWEESDNEQFF.

V and J are TRBV6-1 and TRBJ1-5; D not resolved. There are 16 residues in the CDR3. The germline V gene has CDR1 MNHNS and CDR2 SASEGT. V was cut by 4 bases and J by 5 bases, with 18 bases left in between. DNA of the CDR3: TGTGCCAGCAGTGGAGGGCCTCTTTCCGCCGATCAGCCCCAGCATTTT. Translated: CASSGGPLSADQPQHF.

This clone appeared a few times. Other DNA sequences in the sample encode the same CDR3. This sequence joins TRBV6-5 and TRBJ1-4; D is unresolved. CDR3 length: 13 residues. Trimming removed 0 bases from V and 5 bases from J, with 4 bases in between. Germline CDR1 MNHEY, CDR2 SVGAGI. The CDR3 spells CASSYSGNEKLFF. The CDR3 nucleotides read TGTGCCAGCAGTTACTCGGGCAATGAAAAACTGTTTTTT.

The gene calls are TRBV12-3 or TRBV12-4 and TRBJ2-7; the D gene is possibly TRBD2 (5 bases). The CDR3 has 13 residues. With 3 bases removed from V and 4 bases from J, the gap between germline ends came to 10 bases. The CDR3, as DNA: TGTGCCAGCAGTTTGGCTAGCAGGTACGAGCAGTACGTC. Residues: CASSLASRYEQYV.

The rearrangement uses TRBV7-2 and TRBJ2-3, with 11 bases identical to TRBD2. There are 16 residues in the CDR3. The V gene's germline CDR1 is SGHTA and CDR2 FQGNSA. Trimming took 4 bases from V and 2 from J; bases not matched to a gene: 5. CDR3 amino acids: CASSYRLAGSTDTQYF. In DNA, the CDR3 is TGTGCCAGCAGCTACCGACTAGCGGGATCCACAGATACGCAGTATTTT.